This record looks at one TCR beta chain sequence and its context. Its matching antigen is unknown. In germline, CDR1 is KGHSH, CDR2 LQKENI. The CDR3 spans 13 residues. Deletions cut 5 bases from V and 2 bases from J, with 6 bases between. The data originate from a study of cytomegalovirus exposure and HLA in healthy donors. The wider study: From some 180 million T cells, an earlier analysis saw 120 million or so unique TCR beta sequences.

The study's findings and limits: About 87% or about 30% of the time was how often most TCR beta V segments were productive, according to an earlier analysis.

60 Vbeta and 13 Jbeta primers were used in PCR. Under the authors' procedure: An analysis that came later counted 80 million or so unique TCR beta chains, around 10 million shared. Measured with immunoSEQ multiplex PCR; TCRdb has only the in-frame clones, and not every one. For V, J and clone size, that table is used; D and trimming come from the DNA. This table holds approximately 180,000 clones, around four fifths found once. Every donor was a healthy person donating bone marrow. V gene TRBV18 combines with J gene TRBJ2-2; D is unclear. Sequences were obtained from PBMCs. The TCR originated in a girl aged 5-17 years in good health and CMV-seropositive. The CDR3 DNA follows: TGTGCCAGCTCATCTCTTAACACCGGGGAGCTGTTTTTT. It translates to CASSSLNTGELFF.